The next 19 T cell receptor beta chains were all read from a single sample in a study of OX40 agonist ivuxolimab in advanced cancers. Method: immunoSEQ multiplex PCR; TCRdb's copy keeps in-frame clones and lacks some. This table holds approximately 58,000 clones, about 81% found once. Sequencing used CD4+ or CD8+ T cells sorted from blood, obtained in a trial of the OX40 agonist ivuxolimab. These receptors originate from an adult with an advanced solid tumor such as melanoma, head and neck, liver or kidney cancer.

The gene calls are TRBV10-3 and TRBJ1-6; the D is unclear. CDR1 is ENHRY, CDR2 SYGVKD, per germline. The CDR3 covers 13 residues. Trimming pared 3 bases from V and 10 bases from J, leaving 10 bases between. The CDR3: CAISEGDGSPLHF. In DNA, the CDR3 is TGTGCCATCAGTGAAGGAGATGGATCACCCCTCCACTTT.

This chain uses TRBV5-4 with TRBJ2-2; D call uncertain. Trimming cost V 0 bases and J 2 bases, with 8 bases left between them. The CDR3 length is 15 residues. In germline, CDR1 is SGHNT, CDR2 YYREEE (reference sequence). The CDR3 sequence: CASSLGLLNTGELFF. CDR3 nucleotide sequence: TGTGCCAGCAGCTTGGGACTTTTAAACACCGGGGAGCTGTTTTTT.

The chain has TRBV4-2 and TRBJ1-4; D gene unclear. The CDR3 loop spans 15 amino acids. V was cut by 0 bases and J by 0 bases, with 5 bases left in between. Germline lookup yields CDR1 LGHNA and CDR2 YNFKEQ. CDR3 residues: CASSQEDSTNEKLFF. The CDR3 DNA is TGTGCCAGCAGCCAAGAAGACTCAACTAATGAAAAACTGTTTTTT.

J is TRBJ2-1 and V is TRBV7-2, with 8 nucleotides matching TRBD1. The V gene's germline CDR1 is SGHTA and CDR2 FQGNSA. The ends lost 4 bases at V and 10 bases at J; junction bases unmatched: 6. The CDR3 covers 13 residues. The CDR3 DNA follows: TGTGCCAGCAGCTGGGACAGGTTGGGAGAGCAGTTCTTC. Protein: CASSWDRLGEQFF.

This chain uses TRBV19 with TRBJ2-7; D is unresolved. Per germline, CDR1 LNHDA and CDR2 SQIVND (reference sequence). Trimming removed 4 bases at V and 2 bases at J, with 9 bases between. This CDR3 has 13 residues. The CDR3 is CASSTDGPYEQYF. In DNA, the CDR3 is TGTGCCAGTAGTACGGACGGACCCTACGAGCAGTACTTC.

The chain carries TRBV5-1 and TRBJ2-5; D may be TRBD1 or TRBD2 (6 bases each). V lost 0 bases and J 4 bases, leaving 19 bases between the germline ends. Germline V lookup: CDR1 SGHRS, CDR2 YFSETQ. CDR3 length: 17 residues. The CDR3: CASSLEPGAGSTETQYF. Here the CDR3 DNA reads TGCGCCAGCAGCTTGGAACCGGGGGCGGGGTCAACAGAGACCCAGTACTTC.

The CDR3, as DNA: TGTGCCAGCAGTGGGGATAGCTTGGAAGAAAAACTGTTTTTT. Its translation is CASSGDSLEEKLFF. V is TRBV2 and J is TRBJ1-4; D unresolved. The CDR3 totals 14 residues. Germline values: CDR1 SNHLY, CDR2 FYNNEI. The ends were cut back, 4 bases at V and 8 bases at J, with 14 bases in the middle.

This CDR3 is CASSSLPGGARGYTF. The CDR3 DNA follows: TGTGCCAGCAGTTCCCTTCCAGGGGGCGCGAGGGGCTACACCTTC. The chain uses TRBV6-5 and TRBJ1-2; TRBD1 aligns across 8 bases. There are 15 residues in the CDR3. The germline V gene encodes CDR1 MNHEY and CDR2 SVGAGI. Trimming cost V 4 bases and J 8 bases; bases outside gene matches: 12.

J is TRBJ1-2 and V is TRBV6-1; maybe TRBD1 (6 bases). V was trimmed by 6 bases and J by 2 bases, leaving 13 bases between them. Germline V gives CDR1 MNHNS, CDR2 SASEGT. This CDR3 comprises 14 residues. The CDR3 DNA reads TGTGCCAGCAGACCGGGACATTCAAACTATGGCTACACCTTC. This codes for CASRPGHSNYGYTF.

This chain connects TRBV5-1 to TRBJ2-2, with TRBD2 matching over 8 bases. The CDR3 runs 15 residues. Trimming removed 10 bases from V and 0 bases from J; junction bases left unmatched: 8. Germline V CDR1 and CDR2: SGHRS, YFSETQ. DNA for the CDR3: TGCGCCGATGATACACTAGCGGCGAACACCGGGGAGCTGTTTTTT. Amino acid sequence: CADDTLAANTGELFF.

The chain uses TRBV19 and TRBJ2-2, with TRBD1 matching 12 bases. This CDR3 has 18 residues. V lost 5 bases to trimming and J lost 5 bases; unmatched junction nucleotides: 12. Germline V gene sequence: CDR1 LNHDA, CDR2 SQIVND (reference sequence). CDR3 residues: CASSFLPGQGARTGELFF. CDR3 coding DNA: TGTGCCAGTAGTTTCTTACCGGGACAGGGGGCTAGGACCGGGGAGCTGTTTTTT.

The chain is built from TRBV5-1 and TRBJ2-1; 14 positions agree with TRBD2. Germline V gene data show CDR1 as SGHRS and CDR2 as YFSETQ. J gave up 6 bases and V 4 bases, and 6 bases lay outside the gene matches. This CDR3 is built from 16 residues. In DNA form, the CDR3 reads TGCGCCAGCAGCCAGAGACTAGCGGGGGGGCCCAATGAGCAGTTCTTC. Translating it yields CASSQRLAGGPNEQFF.

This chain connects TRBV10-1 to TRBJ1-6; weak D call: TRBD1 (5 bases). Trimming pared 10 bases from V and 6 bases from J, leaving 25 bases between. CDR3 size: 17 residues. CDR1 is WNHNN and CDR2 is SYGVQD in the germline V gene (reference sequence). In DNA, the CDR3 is TGCGCCACCGACATAGTGACAGCGAATGGGGTTAATTCACCCCTCCACTTT. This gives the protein CATDIVTANGVNSPLHF.

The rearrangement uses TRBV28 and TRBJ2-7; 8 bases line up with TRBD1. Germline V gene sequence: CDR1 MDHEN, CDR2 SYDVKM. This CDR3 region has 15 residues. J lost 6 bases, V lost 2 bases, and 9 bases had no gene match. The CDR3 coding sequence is TGTGCCAGCAGTTTAACCGACAGGGGAATTGTCGAGCAGTACTTC. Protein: CASSLTDRGIVEQYF.

In DNA, the CDR3 is TGTGCCAGCAGCACCACGGGACAGGGGGAAACTTTCTTT. It yields the protein CASSTTGQGETFF. The genes are TRBV5-4 and TRBJ1-1; 11 nucleotides match TRBD1. After removal of 4 bases from V and 12 bases from J, the junction contained 8 bases not matched to a gene. Germline CDR1 reads SGHNT; CDR2 reads YYREEE (reference sequence). The CDR3 covers 13 residues.

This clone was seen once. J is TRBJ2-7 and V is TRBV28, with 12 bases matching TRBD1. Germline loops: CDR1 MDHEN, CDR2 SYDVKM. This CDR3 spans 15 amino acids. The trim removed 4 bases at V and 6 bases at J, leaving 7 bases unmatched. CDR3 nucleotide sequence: TGTGCCAGCAGTTCCCCGGGACAGGGGGCAAGCGAGCAGTACTTC. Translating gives CASSSPGQGASEQYF.

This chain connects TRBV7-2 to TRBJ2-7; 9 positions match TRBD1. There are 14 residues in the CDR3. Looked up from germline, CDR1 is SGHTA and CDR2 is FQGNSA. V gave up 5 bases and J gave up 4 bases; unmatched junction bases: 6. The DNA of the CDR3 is TGTGCCAGCAGCACCGGGACAGGGATTTACGAGCAGTACTTC. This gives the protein CASSTGTGIYEQYF. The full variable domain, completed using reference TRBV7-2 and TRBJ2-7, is GAGVSQSPSNKVTEKGKDVELRCDPISGHTALYWYRQSLGQGLEFLIYFQGNSAPDKSGLPSDRFSAERTGGSVSTLTIQRTQQEDSAVYLCASSTGTGIYEQYFGPGTRLTVT.

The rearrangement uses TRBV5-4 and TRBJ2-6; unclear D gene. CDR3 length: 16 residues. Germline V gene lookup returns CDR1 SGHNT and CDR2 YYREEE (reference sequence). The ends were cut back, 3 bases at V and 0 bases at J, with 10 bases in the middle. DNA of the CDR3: TGTGCCAGCAGCTACGGACGGTCCTCTGGGGCCAACGTCCTGACTTTC. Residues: CASSYGRSSGANVLTF.

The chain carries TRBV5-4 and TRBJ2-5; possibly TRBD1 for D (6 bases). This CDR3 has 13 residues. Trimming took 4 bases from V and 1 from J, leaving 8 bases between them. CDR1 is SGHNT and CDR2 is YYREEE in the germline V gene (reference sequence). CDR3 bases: TGTGCCAGCAGCAGGACAGCCCAAGAGACCCAGTACTTC. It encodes CASSRTAQETQYF.